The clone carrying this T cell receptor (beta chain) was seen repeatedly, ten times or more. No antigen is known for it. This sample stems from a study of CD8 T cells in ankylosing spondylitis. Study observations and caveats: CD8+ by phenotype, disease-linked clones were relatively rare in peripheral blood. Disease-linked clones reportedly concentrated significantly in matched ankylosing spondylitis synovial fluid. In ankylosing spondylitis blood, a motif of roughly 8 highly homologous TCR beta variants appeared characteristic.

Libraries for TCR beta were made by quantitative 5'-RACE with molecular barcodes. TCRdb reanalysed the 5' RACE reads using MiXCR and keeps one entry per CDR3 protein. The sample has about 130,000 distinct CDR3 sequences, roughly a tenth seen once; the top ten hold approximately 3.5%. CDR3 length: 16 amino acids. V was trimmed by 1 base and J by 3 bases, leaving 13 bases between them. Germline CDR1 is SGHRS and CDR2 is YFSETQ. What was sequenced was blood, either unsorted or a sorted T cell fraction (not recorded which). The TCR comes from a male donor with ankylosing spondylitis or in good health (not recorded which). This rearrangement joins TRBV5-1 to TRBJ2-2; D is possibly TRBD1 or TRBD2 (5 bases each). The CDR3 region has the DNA TGCGCCAGCAGCTTGCTCCCCGGGACGGACACCGGGGAGCTGTTTTTT. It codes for CASSLLPGTDTGELFF.